The subject of this entry is one T cell receptor (beta chain). Thawed PBMCs were FACS-sorted into unstimulated CD4+CD25+CD127- regulatory T cells, CD4+CD25- non-regulatory cells, CD4 and CD8 cells. The sample belongs to a study of Tregs in tolerant kidney transplant recipients. Only in-frame clones appear in the TCRdb table, and some are missing; sequencing was by immunoSEQ multiplex PCR. The table includes under 95,000 clones, around 93% detected once. CDR3 length: 17 residues. Trimming shortened V by 0 bases and J by 0 bases, and 14 bases separated the two germline ends. CDR1 is SEHNR, CDR2 FQNEAQ, per germline (reference sequence).

This TCR came from a human donor who received a combined kidney and bone marrow transplant. Specimen: Tregs from blood, collected before the transplant. This chain links TRBV7-9 with TRBJ1-2; tentative D call: TRBD1 (5 bases). CDR3 nucleotides: TGTGCCAGCAGCTTAGCGGGGGACCCGAGGGCTAACTATGGCTACACCTTC. It encodes CASSLAGDPRANYGYTF.